This T cell receptor beta chain was recovered during a study of blood T cell repertoires in COVID-19 (dated by TCRdb to the early 2020s). As for the study more broadly: Samples covering the acute and convalescent phases of COVID-19 were provided by collaborators in the United States, Italy and Spain. The prospective study material was composed of cDNA or gDNA derived from T cells, B-cell-depleted T cells, or PBMCs. The dataset comprised deeply sampled blood TCRbeta repertoires from subjects exposed to, actively infected with, or recovered from COVID-19. The repertoires were released in a freely available public database meant as a resource for research on the immune response to SARS-CoV-2. The samples were drawn from the first 160 participants of the ongoing ImmuneRACE study and from over a thousand subjects provided by 6 global collaborators. A de-identified subject ID, COVID-19 status, age in years and sex were almost always included in the sample metadata. HLA class I and class II types, where available, came from metadata supplied by the sample provider rather than from assay-based typing.

One collaborating source in Seattle enrolled patients during active infection and followed them longitudinally through the course of disease. The collaborating institutions used their own protocols to collect whole blood in K2EDTA tubes. For TCRbeta analysis, collaborators shipped samples as frozen whole blood, isolated PBMCs, or DNA extracted from either of those sample types. Of note for this clone: Its antigen target is currently unknown. The sample holds no much larger clone one base away, and base qualities are not on file.

The CDR3 runs 15 amino acids, cysteine and phenylalanine included. The CDR3 DNA has 45 bases and is translated from base 1. CDR1 and CDR2 were assigned from the germline V gene as SGHTA and FQGNSA. Trimming takes 5 bases from V and 7 bases from J, and the germline ends sit 21 bases apart. TCRbeta CDR3 regions were amplified from genomic DNA by means of the immunoSEQ Assay, a bias-controlled multiplex PCR. As for how the authors treated the data: The number of nucleated cells in each sample was estimated from the amplification of reference gene primers within the assay. Sequence reads were collapsed and filtered to measure the absolute abundance of every unique TCRbeta CDR3 rearrangement. For each sample, productive Simpson clonality was calculated as the square root of Simpson's diversity index across productive rearrangements. In TCRdb, the immuneACCESS table is reduced to in-frame sequences with V and J assigned. These tables do not hold every clone; where another copy was compared, an unresolved V gene accounts for under half, and the others remain unexplained. V and J calls and clone size follow that table, whereas D and trimming were derived from the DNA. The sample records 250,000 to 300,000 clones, over 75% of which are singletons. The ten largest clonotypes hold 10% to 13% of the sample.

Findings and caveats that apply to the study as a whole: The amount of clinical and demographic metadata varied by source and participant and was provided uncurated.

The sequence was collected from a woman in her seventies with COVID-19, enrolled during active disease. Recombination linked TRBV7-2 to TRBJ2-7; a tentative D match to TRBD1 spans 5 bases. The sequenced sample was peripheral blood. The CDR3 region reads CASSQQVSRWLEQYF. The base sequence is TGTGCCAGCAGCCAACAGGTTAGTCGTTGGCTTGAGCAGTACTTC.